A selection of T cell receptor beta chains follows, all from one sample in a study of T cell responses to AZD1222 COVID-19 vaccine. Assay used: immunoSEQ multiplex PCR; TCRdb lists only in-frame clones, some missing. Here the sample spans 100,000 to 150,000 clones, more than 80% being singletons. Sequenced material: peripheral blood, taken on day 0 of AZD1222 vaccination. These receptors all stem from an adult in good health. Each CDR3 is given with its conserved first and last residue. The D gene is left open where the match is weak. Part of the rows lack a size; the others show once, few, many or a class for expanded clones.

d_call | j_call | v_call | clone_size | cdr3_aa | cdr3_nt
TRBD1 | TRBJ2-4 | TRBV28 | . | CASPGQKAPRNIQYF | TGTGCCAGCCCGGGACAGAAAGCCCCAAGAAACATTCAGTACTTC
TRBD1 | TRBJ2-1 | TRBV19 | . | CASRGGRTGGNEQFF | TGTGCCAGTAGGGGCGGTCGGACAGGGGGAAATGAGCAGTTCTTC
TRBD1 | TRBJ2-3 | TRBV6-5 | . | CASSYSRDSYTDTQYF | TGTGCCAGCAGTTACTCCCGGGACAGCTACACAGATACGCAGTATTTT
TRBD1 | TRBJ2-2 | TRBV7-3 | . | CASSRRQGTGELFF | TGTGCCAGCAGTCGACGACAGGGAACTGGGGAGCTGTTTTTT
. | TRBJ2-7 | TRBV5-1 | . | CASSLIGLASNEQYF | TGCGCCAGCAGCTTGATTGGGCTAGCGTCAAACGAGCAGTACTTC
. | TRBJ2-3 | TRBV5-4 | . | CASSTMGDTDTQYF | TGTGCCAGCAGCACTATGGGAGACACAGATACGCAGTATTTT
. | TRBJ2-5 | TRBV5-1 | . | CASRFGQTLQETQYF | TGCGCCAGCAGATTTGGACAAACGCTGCAAGAGACCCAGTACTTC
TRBD2 | TRBJ2-3 | TRBV15 | . | CATSRDRLSGGTDTQYF | TGTGCCACCAGCAGAGATCGTTTAAGCGGGGGCACAGATACGCAGTATTTT
. | TRBJ1-4 | TRBV28 | . | CASSLSRDEKLFF | TGTGCCAGCAGTTTGTCCAGGGACGAAAAACTGTTTTTT
TRBD1 | TRBJ1-1 | TRBV2 | . | CASSRQGAVRGTEAFF | TGTGCCAGCAGCAGACAGGGGGCTGTCCGGGGCACTGAAGCTTTCTTT
. | TRBJ1-2 | TRBV30 | . | CAWSVRGYGYTF | TGTGCCTGGAGTGTACGGGGATATGGCTACACCTTC
. | TRBJ1-1 | TRBV3-1/TRBV3-2 | . | CASSPDRFEAFF | TGTGCCAGCAGCCCGGACAGATTTGAAGCTTTCTTT
. | TRBJ2-3 | TRBV6-1 | . | CASSESGQFTDTQYF | TGTGCCAGCAGTGAATCCGGACAATTCACAGATACGCAGTATTTT
. | TRBJ2-3 | TRBV20-1 | . | CSASSQVGTDTQYF | TGCAGTGCTAGTAGCCAGGTGGGCACAGATACGCAGTATTTT
. | TRBJ2-1 | TRBV6-5 | . | CASSYGQAGSYEQFF | TGTGCCAGCAGTTACGGGCAGGCCGGGTCTTATGAGCAGTTCTTC
. | TRBJ1-1 | TRBV6-5 | . | CASSFSLNTEAFF | TGTGCCAGCAGTTTCAGTTTGAACACTGAAGCTTTCTTT
. | TRBJ1-2 | TRBV29-1 | . | CSADQGWNGYTF | TGCAGCGCCGACCAGGGGTGGAATGGCTACACCTTC
. | TRBJ1-2 | TRBV5-4 | . | CASSFRGEDYGYTF | TGTGCCAGCAGCTTCCGGGGAGAGGACTATGGCTACACCTTC
. | TRBJ1-1 | TRBV28 | once | CASNLAGVGTTEAFF | TGTGCCAGCAATCTCGCGGGGGTCGGTACCACTGAAGCTTTCTTT
. | TRBJ1-1 | TRBV3-1/TRBV3-2 | . | CASSTRLGSTEAFF | TGTGCCAGCAGCACCCGACTGGGGAGTACTGAAGCTTTCTTT
TRBD2 | TRBJ2-1 | TRBV6-5 | . | CASRLAGGHEQFF | TGTGCCAGCCGACTAGCGGGGGGCCATGAGCAGTTCTTC
. | TRBJ2-3 | TRBV12-2 | . | CASRLALAGGRWTDTQYF | TGTGCAAGTCGCTTAGCGCTAGCGGGGGGGCGTTGGACAGATACGCAGTATTTT
. | TRBJ2-5 | TRBV11-2 | . | CASSFMAGGGTQYF | TGTGCCAGCAGCTTTATGGCGGGTGGGGGGACCCAGTACTTC
. | TRBJ2-3 | TRBV10-2 | . | CATLADTSTDTQYF | TGCGCCACCTTAGCGGATACAAGCACAGATACGCAGTATTTT
. | TRBJ2-5 | TRBV11-2 | . | CASREGVRETQYF | TGTGCCAGCAGAGAAGGTGTTCGAGAGACCCAGTACTTC
TRBD1 | TRBJ2-1 | TRBV10-2 | . | CATDRGDNEQFF | TGCGCCACCGACAGGGGGGACAATGAGCAGTTCTTC
. | TRBJ1-2 | TRBV28 | . | CASSLGSGNYGYTF | TGTGCCAGCAGTTTGGGTTCTGGCAACTATGGCTACACCTTC
. | TRBJ1-1 | TRBV7-9 | . | CASSFRNMNTEAFF | TGTGCCAGCAGCTTCAGGAACATGAACACTGAAGCTTTCTTT
. | TRBJ2-7 | TRBV7-2 | . | CASSFPRGRERFYEQYF | TGTGCCAGCAGCTTCCCCCGGGGGCGGGAGAGGTTTTACGAGCAGTACTTC
TRBD1 | TRBJ1-6 | TRBV5-1 | . | CASSRDRVSNSPLHF | TGCGCCAGCAGCAGGGACAGAGTCAGTAATTCACCCCTCCACTTT
. | TRBJ1-2 | TRBV2 | few | CASSNSYGYTF | TGTGCCAGCAGTAACTCATATGGCTACACCTTC
. | TRBJ1-5 | TRBV19 | . | CASSILGVQPQHF | TGTGCCAGTAGTATACTGGGTGTTCAGCCCCAGCATTTT
. | TRBJ2-7 | TRBV19 | . | CASSILGVTYEQYF | TGTGCCAGTAGTATACTCGGCGTGACCTACGAGCAGTACTTC
TRBD1 | TRBJ1-6 | TRBV30 | . | CAWSGQGGFGSPLHF | TGTGCCTGGAGTGGACAGGGAGGTTTCGGTTCACCCCTCCACTTT
. | TRBJ2-1 | TRBV10-1 | . | CASSDRSSSYNEQFF | TGCGCCAGCAGTGACCGCTCCTCCTCCTACAATGAGCAGTTCTTC
TRBD1 | TRBJ1-1 | TRBV18 | . | CASLGTGTEAFF | TGTGCCAGCTTAGGGACAGGGACTGAAGCTTTCTTT
. | TRBJ2-1 | TRBV7-2 | . | CASSLGTERGGEQFF | TGTGCCAGCAGCTTAGGGACCGAAAGGGGCGGTGAGCAGTTCTTC
. | TRBJ2-3 | TRBV15 | . | CATSRDSPGRDTQYF | TGTGCCACCAGCAGAGATAGTCCCGGTCGGGATACGCAGTATTTT
. | TRBJ1-3 | TRBV21-1 | . | CASITSFGGSGNTIYF | TGTGCCAGCATCACCTCGTTTGGGGGCAGTGGAAACACCATATATTTT
TRBD2 | TRBJ2-3 | TRBV24-1 | . | CATSDRLAGDADTQYF | TGTGCCACCAGTGATCGACTAGCGGGAGACGCAGATACGCAGTATTTT
. | TRBJ1-1 | TRBV10-3 | . | CAISQGQMNTEAFF | TGTGCCATCAGCCAAGGACAGATGAACACTGAAGCTTTCTTT
. | TRBJ2-3 | TRBV28 | . | CASSLGGDYTDTQYF | TGTGCCAGCAGTTTAGGAGGCGATTATACAGATACGCAGTATTTT
TRBD1 | TRBJ2-5 | TRBV7-9 | . | CASSPRDRLQETQYF | TGTGCCAGCAGCCCCCGGGACAGGCTCCAAGAGACCCAGTACTTC
TRBD2 | TRBJ2-1 | TRBV11-1 | . | CASSLASGGAEQFF | TGTGCCAGCAGCTTAGCTAGCGGGGGGGCTGAGCAGTTCTTC
. | TRBJ2-7 | TRBV30 | . | CAWSVGSSYEQYF | TGTGCCTGGAGTGTGGGTTCCTCCTACGAGCAGTACTTC
TRBD2 | TRBJ2-2 | TRBV9 | . | CASSPGLAGERTGELFF | TGTGCCAGCAGCCCGGGACTAGCGGGAGAGCGCACCGGGGAGCTGTTTTTT
TRBD1 | TRBJ2-7 | TRBV6-4 | . | CASSAEQGIPYEQYF | TGTGCCAGCAGTGCCGAACAGGGGATTCCCTACGAGCAGTACTTC